The 19 T cell receptor beta chains below all came from one sample that was sequenced in a study of siplizumab effects on memory and regulatory T cells. Method: immunoSEQ multiplex PCR; TCRdb's copy keeps in-frame clones and lacks some. The table has about 66,000 clones, just over 95% seen once. The sample comprised naive CD8+ T cells sorted from blood. All receptors come from a human donor in good health.

The chain joins TRBV29-1 to TRBJ1-1, with TRBD1 identical over 7 bases. The germline V gene has CDR1 SQVTM and CDR2 ANQGSEA. V was clipped by 2 bases and J by 7 bases; unmatched bases: 10. This CDR3 is 14 amino acids long. CDR3 region: CSVEQGQRFREAFF. DNA for the CDR3: TGCAGCGTTGAACAGGGACAGCGATTCCGTGAAGCTTTCTTT.

CDR3 loop: CASSEAVLVSYEQYF. In DNA form, the CDR3 reads TGTGCCAGCAGTGAAGCCGTACTAGTAAGCTACGAGCAGTACTTC. The V and J genes are TRBV6-1 and TRBJ2-7, with a tentative D call TRBD2 (5 bases). V dropped 0 bases and J dropped 3 bases, with 12 bases sitting between them. The CDR3 is made up of 15 amino acids. The germline gives CDR1 MNHNS, CDR2 SASEGT.

In its sample, this clone was seen once. The rearrangement joins TRBV9 to TRBJ2-5, with D unclear. CDR3 length: 13 amino acids. CDR1 and CDR2 (germline): SGDLS, YYNGEE. Deletions cut 4 bases from V and 5 bases from J, with 12 bases between. CDR3 residues: CASSPDVSETQYF. CDR3 DNA: TGTGCCAGCAGCCCAGATGTCTCGGAGACCCAGTACTTC.

The rearrangement links TRBV20-1 to TRBJ2-7; tentative D call: TRBD2 (7 bases). This CDR3 region has 11 residues. Germline CDR1 is DFQATT and CDR2 is SNEGSKA (reference sequence). V gave up 7 bases and J gave up 7 bases, with 14 bases separating them. CDR3 nucleotides: TGCAGTGTGGTGGGGGGGCCTGAGCAGTACTTC. Protein product: CSVVGGPEQYF.

The chain links TRBV11-2 to TRBJ2-1; D is possibly TRBD2 (5 bases). Germline CDR1 and CDR2: SGHAT and FQNNGV. V lost 4 bases, J lost 7 bases, and 11 bases lay in between. The CDR3 consists of 13 residues. The CDR3 nucleotides read TGTGCCAGCAGCTCACAACTAGAAAATGAGCAGTTCTTC. Translation: CASSSQLENEQFF.

The sample holds one count of this clone. V is TRBV27 and J is TRBJ2-5; the D call may be TRBD1 or TRBD2 (6 bases each). Germline CDR1 reads MNHEY; CDR2 reads SMNVEV (reference sequence). The V end was cut by 3 bases, the J end by 4 bases, with 12 bases between. CDR3 length: 14 amino acids. DNA for the CDR3: TGTGCCAGCAGTTTGGGTCCGGGGGCAGAGACCCAGTACTTC. Amino acids: CASSLGPGAETQYF.

This sequence joins TRBV9 and TRBJ2-3; 9 nucleotides align to TRBD2. The V and J ends lost 0 bases and 4 bases, in that order; junction bases with no gene match: 0. The CDR3 contains 14 residues. CDR1 is SGDLS and CDR2 is YYNGEE in the germline V gene. The CDR3 DNA sequence: TGTGCCAGCAGCGTAGGCGGGGGGGCAGATACGCAGTATTTT. Translated, it gives CASSVGGGADTQYF.

The gene calls are TRBV7-9 and TRBJ2-3; D remains ambiguous. The V end lost 6 bases, the J end lost 0 bases, and 7 bases lay between the germline ends. From germline, CDR1 is SEHNR and CDR2 FQNEAQ (reference sequence). CDR3 size: 13 residues. The CDR3 protein is CASSRLSTDTQYF. Here the CDR3 DNA reads TGTGCCAGCAGTCGCCTTAGCACAGATACGCAGTATTTT.

The genes are TRBV28 and TRBJ2-3; D gene unclear. The CDR3 has 14 residues. Per germline, CDR1 MDHEN and CDR2 SYDVKM. Between the trimmed V and J ends, which lost 9 bases and 2 bases, there was a span of 15 bases. CDR3 sequence: CASSVDLSTDTQYF. In nucleotides, the CDR3 is TGTGCCAGTTCGGTGGACCTTTCCACAGATACGCAGTATTTT. Full variable domain (missing parts from reference TRBV28 and TRBJ2-3): DVKVTQSSRYLVKRTGEKVFLECVQDMDHENMFWYRQDPGLGLRLIYFSYDVKMKEKGDIPEGYSVSREKKERFSLILESASTNQTSMYLCASSVDLSTDTQYFGPGTRLTVL.

The chain joins TRBV9 to TRBJ2-7; 8 bases are shared with TRBD1. Trimming cost V 4 bases and J 3 bases; bases outside gene matches: 12. Germline-derived CDR1 and CDR2 are SGDLS and YYNGEE. The CDR3 runs to 16 residues. The chain's CDR3 is CASSPSGWTGNYEQYF. The CDR3 nucleotides are TGTGCCAGCAGCCCCTCCGGATGGACAGGGAACTACGAGCAGTACTTC.

The V and J genes are TRBV9 and TRBJ2-1, with D perhaps matching TRBD1 or TRBD2 (5 bases each). The CDR3 extends over 14 amino acids. V gave up 2 bases and J gave up 4 bases, with 10 bases separating them. From germline, CDR1 is SGDLS and CDR2 YYNGEE. The DNA of the CDR3 is TGTGCCAGCAGCGTTGGGACGGAATACAATGAGCAGTTCTTC. Translated, it gives CASSVGTEYNEQFF.

The chain combines TRBV5-1 with TRBJ2-3; D is perhaps TRBD2 (6 bases). This CDR3 has 15 residues. Germline V CDR1 and CDR2: SGHRS, YFSETQ. Trimming cost V 6 bases and J 2 bases, with 16 bases left between them. The chain's CDR3 is CASTEWEAYTDTQYF. In DNA form, the CDR3 reads TGCGCCAGCACCGAGTGGGAGGCTTACACAGATACGCAGTATTTT.

As DNA, the CDR3 is TGTGCCAGTAGTACAGGGTACACTGAAGCTTTCTTT. Translating it yields CASSTGYTEAFF. This sequence joins TRBV19 and TRBJ1-1, with D possibly matching TRBD1 (5 bases). Looked up from germline, CDR1 is LNHDA and CDR2 is SQIVND (reference sequence). Trimming shortened V by 4 bases and J by 3 bases, and 6 bases separated the two germline ends. This CDR3 has 12 residues. Full variable domain (missing parts from reference TRBV19 and TRBJ1-1): DGGITQSPKYLFRKEGQNVTLSCEQNLNHDAMYWYRQDPGQGLRLIYYSQIVNDFQKGDIAEGYSVSREKKESFPLTVTSAQKNPTAFYLCASSTGYTEAFFGQGTRLTVV.

This rearrangement joins TRBV15 to TRBJ1-5; no reliable D call. Germline lookup yields CDR1 LNHNV and CDR2 YYDKDF (reference sequence). V lost 0 bases and J lost 7, with 13 bases in between. The CDR3 sequence is 15 residues long. Here the CDR3 DNA reads TGTGCCACCAGCAGAGATCGAGGAGGGTTCCAGCCCCAGCATTTT. Translating it yields CATSRDRGGFQPQHF.

The genes are TRBV2 and TRBJ1-3; possible D gene TRBD1, 5 bases. CDR3 length equals 13 residues. The germline V gene encodes CDR1 SNHLY and CDR2 FYNNEI. The ends were cut back, 7 bases at V and 4 bases at J, with 11 bases in the middle. CDR3 sequence: CASTEGRGNTIYF. The CDR3 DNA is TGTGCCAGCACGGAGGGGCGAGGAAACACCATATATTTT. The full variable domain, completed using reference TRBV2 and TRBJ1-3, is EPEVTQTPSHQVTQMGQEVILRCVPISNHLYFYWYRQILGQKVEFLVSFYNNEISEKSEIFDDQFSVERPDGSNFTLKIRSTKLEDSAMYFCASTEGRGNTIYFGEGSWLTVV.

The chain is built from TRBV19 and TRBJ2-5; no clear D. Between the trimmed V and J ends, which lost 10 bases and 5 bases, there was a span of 17 bases. This CDR3 region has 13 residues. From germline, CDR1 is LNHDA and CDR2 SQIVND (reference sequence). DNA for the CDR3: TGTGCCACCCTACCCCCCACGATGGAGACCCAGTACTTC. Its translation is CATLPPTMETQYF.

The chain combines TRBV9 with TRBJ2-2; D remains unclear. V was shortened by 3 bases and J by 0 bases, with 6 bases between the two germline ends. This CDR3 is built from 14 residues. CDR1 and CDR2 (germline): SGDLS, YYNGEE. The CDR3 loop is CASSGATNTGELFF. For the CDR3, the DNA is TGTGCCAGCAGCGGGGCCACGAACACCGGGGAGCTGTTTTTT.

The rearrangement joins TRBV14 to TRBJ1-2; 8 bases line up with TRBD1. Germline loops: CDR1 SGHDN, CDR2 FVKESK. The CDR3 runs 13 residues. Trimming at V came to 2 bases and at J to 8 bases, leaving 4 bases not matched to a gene. The CDR3 sequence: CASSQKTGEGYTF. The CDR3 bases are TGTGCCAGCAGCCAAAAGACAGGGGAGGGCTACACCTTC.

The V and J genes are TRBV6-5 and TRBJ2-2; no definite D call. Per the germline V gene, CDR1 is MNHEY and CDR2 is SVGAGI. The V end was cut by 4 bases, the J end by 1 base, with 7 bases between. The CDR3 totals 14 residues. The CDR3 DNA reads TGTGCCAGCAGTTGGCTTATGAACACCGGGGAGCTGTTTTTT. Its translation: CASSWLMNTGELFF.